The T cell receptor (beta chain) described here comes from a study of T cell changes during pregnancy in multiple sclerosis. TCRdb keeps only in-frame clones here, not all; method: immunoSEQ multiplex PCR. The table includes more than 70,000 clones, around 91% detected once. This CDR3 contains 14 residues. Germline V gene data show CDR1 as LNHDA and CDR2 as SQIVND (reference sequence). V lost 4 bases, J lost 7 bases, and 13 bases lay in between. In its sample, this clone was seen once. The genes are TRBV19 and TRBJ1-4; a weak D match, TRBD1 (6 bases). The TCR sequence derives from a female donor in good health, enrolled as a control in a pregnancy study. The starting material was peripheral blood, obtained after pregnancy. The CDR3 reads CASSTGGAGEKLFF. In DNA form, the CDR3 reads TGTGCCAGTAGTACTGGGGGCGCGGGTGAAAAACTGTTTTTT.